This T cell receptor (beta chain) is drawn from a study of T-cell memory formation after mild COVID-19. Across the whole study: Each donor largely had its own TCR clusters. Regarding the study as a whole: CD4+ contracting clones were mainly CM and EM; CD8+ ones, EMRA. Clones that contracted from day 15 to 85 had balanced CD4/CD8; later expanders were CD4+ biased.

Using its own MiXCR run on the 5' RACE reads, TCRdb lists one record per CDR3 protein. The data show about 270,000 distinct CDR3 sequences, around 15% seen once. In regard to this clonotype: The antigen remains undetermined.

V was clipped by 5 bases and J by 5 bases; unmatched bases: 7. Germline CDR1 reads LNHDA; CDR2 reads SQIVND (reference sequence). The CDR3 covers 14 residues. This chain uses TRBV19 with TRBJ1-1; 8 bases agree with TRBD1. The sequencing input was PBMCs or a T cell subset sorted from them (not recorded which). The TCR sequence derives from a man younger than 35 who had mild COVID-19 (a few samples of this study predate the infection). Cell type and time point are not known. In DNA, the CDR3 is TGTGCCAGTAGTCCCGGACAGGGCTGGACTGAAGCTTTCTTT. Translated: CASSPGQGWTEAFF.